This entry lists 5 T cell receptor beta chains sequenced from one sample in a study of PD-1 blockade in mismatch repair-deficient tumors. Clones were sequenced by immunoSEQ multiplex PCR, and TCRdb holds only the in-frame ones, with some missing. The data hold about 51,000 clones, with over 70% observed a single time. Sequences were derived from peripheral blood, sampled about 4.5 months after starting pembrolizumab. The receptors derive from an adult with mismatch repair-deficient cancer.

The chain recombines TRBV29-1 with TRBJ1-3, with unresolved D. V lost 2 bases and J 4 bases, leaving 3 bases between the germline ends. This CDR3 contains 11 residues. Per the germline V gene, CDR1 is SQVTM and CDR2 is ANQGSEA. The CDR3 region has the DNA TGCAGCGTTGAAAAAGGAAACACCATATATTTT. Translation gives CSVEKGNTIYF.

The V gene is TRBV9, the J gene TRBJ2-3; 15 positions match TRBD2. The CDR3 is 20 amino acids. The V gene end was trimmed by 4 bases and the J gene end by 1 base; junction bases not matched to a gene: 13. Germline V gene data show CDR1 as SGDLS and CDR2 as YYNGEE. As DNA, the CDR3 is TGTGCCAGCAGCCCAACCCCGGGACTAGCGGGAGGCGTGGGCACAGATACGCAGTATTTT. Its translation: CASSPTPGLAGGVGTDTQYF.

This clone was observed a handful of times. The J gene is TRBJ2-3, the V gene TRBV6-5; D ambiguous. The CDR3 runs to 15 residues. Trimming took 6 bases from V and 5 from J, leaving 18 bases between them. In germline, CDR1 is MNHEY, CDR2 SVGAGI. In DNA, the CDR3 is TGTGCCAGCAGCTACCTTGGCTACGTTGGAGATACGCAGTATTTT. Translated: CASSYLGYVGDTQYF.

V gene TRBV5-4 combines with J gene TRBJ2-7; maybe TRBD1 (6 bases). The CDR3 covers 14 residues. With 0 bases removed from V and 1 base from J, the gap between germline ends came to 8 bases. Looked up from germline, CDR1 is SGHNT and CDR2 is YYREEE (reference sequence). CDR3 nucleotides: TGTGCCAGCAGCTTGGCACAGGGATCCTACGAGCAGTACTTC. Protein: CASSLAQGSYEQYF.

Here the CDR3 DNA reads TGTGCCAGCAGTGGGAGACAGCTGTTATTCGAGCAGTACTTC. Residues: CASSGRQLLFEQYF. This chain uses TRBV6-1 with TRBJ2-7; perhaps TRBD1 as D (5 bases). CDR1 and CDR2 from the germline V gene are MNHNS and SASEGT. The CDR3 is 14 residues long. V was pared by 4 bases and J by 6 bases, with 16 bases between.